One and the same sample provided the 4 T cell receptor beta chains below, sequenced in a study of blood T cell repertoires in COVID-19. The table came from immunoSEQ multiplex PCR; TCRdb's copy has only in-frame clones and leaves some out. In the table there are some 150,000 clones, approximately 86% of which are singletons. Sequences were obtained from peripheral blood. The receptors originated from a human donor in a cohort sampled during active COVID-19.

The chain employs TRBV9 and TRBJ2-1; TRBD2 agrees at 13 bases. V dropped 4 bases and J dropped 5; count of bases not matched to a gene: 6. CDR1 and CDR2 (germline): SGDLS, YYNGEE. This CDR3 is built from 16 residues. The CDR3 is CASSSGLAGFNNEQFF. The CDR3 nucleotides are TGTGCCAGCAGCTCGGGACTAGCGGGGTTTAACAATGAGCAGTTCTTC.

The rearrangement uses TRBV3-1 (or the pseudogene TRBV3-2) and TRBJ2-3; TRBD2 agrees at 9 bases. The CDR3 is 17 residues long. Germline V gives CDR1 LGHDT, CDR2 YNNKEL (reference sequence). The V gene end was trimmed by 1 base and the J gene end by 1 base; junction bases not matched to a gene: 6. In nucleotides, the CDR3 is TGTGCCAGCAGCCAAGTTATTGAGCGGGAGGGCACAGATACGCAGTATTTT. Encoded protein: CASSQVIEREGTDTQYF.

DNA for the CDR3: TGCGCCAGCAGCTTCTCCGGGGGGGGGCGCAACACCGGGGAGCTGTTTTTT. It is translated as CASSFSGGGRNTGELFF. J is TRBJ2-2 and V is TRBV5-1; TRBD2 aligns across 8 bases. V was pared by 2 bases and J by 2 bases, with 8 bases of the junction left unmatched. From germline, CDR1 is SGHRS and CDR2 YFSETQ. The CDR3 is 17 amino acids.

The chain recombines TRBV5-3 with TRBJ2-7; D not certain. TRBV5-3 falls under the ORF class, with uncertain function. CDR3 length: 11 amino acids. V was clipped by 5 bases and J by 2 bases, with 5 bases between them. The CDR3 region is CARSTTYEQYF. Here the CDR3 DNA reads TGTGCCAGAAGTACAACCTACGAGCAGTACTTC.